Below are 17 T cell receptor beta chains sequenced from a single sample in a study of a mutant IDH1 vaccine in newly diagnosed glioma. Libraries were prepared by immunoSEQ multiplex PCR; TCRdb keeps only in-frame clonotypes and omits some of them. The sample holds about 33,000 clones, 88% seen once. The sample's time point: week 23, last vaccination. Each dose of the vaccine consisted of 300 ug of mutant IDH1 20-mer peptide, with topical imiquimod. Antigens for these TCRs are unknown. The sample was PBMCs, taken from a glioma patient whose treatment included an IDH1 peptide vaccine. The receptors come from a man in his forties with glioma.

V is TRBV9 and J is TRBJ2-1; 13 bases agree with TRBD2. Germline lookup yields CDR1 SGDLS and CDR2 YYNGEE. After removal of 3 bases from V and 6 bases from J, the junction contained 6 bases not matched to a gene. This CDR3 is 16 amino acids long. For the CDR3, the DNA is TGTGCCAGCAGCGAGTACGGACTAGCGGGAGTCAATGAGCAGTTCTTC. It codes for CASSEYGLAGVNEQFF.

The chain carries TRBV15 and TRBJ1-4; D remains unclear. The CDR3 consists of 15 residues. V dropped 1 base and J dropped 7 bases, with 13 bases sitting between them. Germline CDR1 is LNHNV and CDR2 is YYDKDF (reference sequence). The CDR3 bases are TGTGCCACCAGCAGAGGGGCGGTCGGAGGTGAAAAACTGTTTTTT. As protein: CATSRGAVGGEKLFF.

The chain links TRBV2 to TRBJ1-2, with 9 bases lining up with TRBD1. This CDR3 is 16 amino acids long. Germline V CDR1 and CDR2: SNHLY, FYNNEI. Trimming at V came to 2 bases and at J to 4 bases, leaving 8 bases not matched to a gene. CDR3 nucleotide sequence: TGTGCCAGCAGTGAAATTAGCGGGGGACAGGGCTATGGCTACACCTTC. This gives the protein CASSEISGGQGYGYTF.

The V gene is TRBV19, the J gene TRBJ2-7; 11 bases are a match to TRBD1. Germline V gene data show CDR1 as LNHDA and CDR2 as SQIVND (reference sequence). The CDR3 loop spans 15 amino acids. Unmatched junction bases numbered 1, after V lost 3 bases and J lost 0 bases. DNA of the CDR3: TGTGCCAGTAGTATGGGGACAGGGGGCTCCTACGAGCAGTACTTC. Amino acids: CASSMGTGGSYEQYF.

CDR3 residues: CASSDRLAEDNEQFF. The CDR3 coding sequence is TGTGCCAGCAGCGACCGACTAGCGGAAGACAATGAGCAGTTCTTC. This sequence joins TRBV4-2 and TRBJ2-1, with 9 bases aligning to TRBD2. With V trimmed by 5 bases and J by 5 bases, 7 bases remained unmatched. The length of the CDR3 is 15 residues. Per germline, CDR1 LGHNA and CDR2 YNFKEQ.

The chain recombines TRBV10-3 with TRBJ2-7; perhaps D is TRBD1 or TRBD2 (5 bases each). CDR1 ENHRY and CDR2 SYGVKD come from the germline V gene. This CDR3 has 13 residues. V was clipped by 0 bases and J by 2 bases, with 5 bases between them. The CDR3, as DNA: TGTGCCATCAGTGAGTCGGGACCCTACGAGCAGTACTTC. Translated, it gives CAISESGPYEQYF.

The V and J genes are TRBV30 and TRBJ1-1, with D possibly matching TRBD1 (5 bases). CDR3 length: 14 amino acids. Per germline, CDR1 GTSNPN and CDR2 SVGIG (reference sequence). The V and J ends lost 7 bases and 2 bases respectively, with 17 bases between them. DNA for the CDR3: TGTGCCTCTAAGCGGCAGGGAGGCAACACTGAAGCTTTCTTT. The encoded protein is CASKRQGGNTEAFF.

Points on this clone: A read error may produce the germline difference seen at one junction end. The rearrangement joins TRBV2 to TRBJ2-5, with 10 bases matching TRBD1. Per germline, CDR1 SNHLY and CDR2 FYNNEI. The CDR3 runs 14 residues. The CDR3 region has the DNA TGTGCCAGCAGCGAAGGGACAGGGGTTGCGACCCAGTACTTC. The encoded protein is CASSEGTGVATQYF. The whole variable domain, remainder taken from reference TRBV2 and TRBJ2-5, is EPEVTQTPSHQVTQMGQEVILRCVPISNHLYFYWYRQILGQKVEFLVSFYNNEISEKSEIFDDQFSVERPDGSNFTLKIRSTKLEDSAMYFCASSEGTGVATQYFGPGTRLLVL.

The rearrangement uses TRBV5-1 and TRBJ2-1; D is unclear. The CDR3 runs 13 residues. V lost 6 bases and J 6 bases, leaving 13 bases between the germline ends. The germline V gene encodes CDR1 SGHRS and CDR2 YFSETQ. The CDR3 DNA follows: TGCGCCAGCACTCGCGGATCCAGCAATGAGCAGTTCTTC. As protein: CASTRGSSNEQFF.

The chain uses TRBV7-9 and TRBJ2-7; a weak D match, TRBD1 (6 bases). Per the germline V gene, CDR1 is SEHNR and CDR2 is FQNEAQ (reference sequence). With 4 bases removed from V and 2 bases from J, the gap between germline ends came to 12 bases. The CDR3 sequence is 14 residues long. CDR3 protein: CASSSGEIPYEQYV. CDR3 nucleotide sequence: TGTGCCAGCAGCTCAGGGGAAATACCCTACGAGCAGTACGTC.

The table lists this clone with a count of one. This chain joins TRBV5-5 and TRBJ2-3, with D perhaps matching TRBD1 or TRBD2 (5 bases each). The ends were cut back, 4 bases at V and 5 bases at J, with 14 bases in the middle. The CDR3 runs 14 residues. Germline V lookup: CDR1 SGHKS, CDR2 YYEKEE (reference sequence). The chain's CDR3 is CASSGTGLGDTQYF. The CDR3 nucleotides read TGTGCCAGCAGCGGCACGGGGCTTGGAGATACGCAGTATTTT.

The V gene is TRBV5-1, the J gene TRBJ2-7; 10 bases are shared with TRBD2. The CDR3 runs 15 residues. Germline V gives CDR1 SGHRS, CDR2 YFSETQ. Unmatched junction bases numbered 7, after V lost 4 bases and J lost 3 bases. CDR3 coding DNA: TGCGCCAGCAGCCCGGACGGGACTAGCGACTACGAGCAGTACTTC. This gives the protein CASSPDGTSDYEQYF.

The rearrangement joins TRBV7-9 to TRBJ2-7; 10 nucleotides match TRBD1. Germline CDR1 is SEHNR and CDR2 is FQNEAQ (reference sequence). The junction had 6 bases not matched to a gene; V was cut back by 5 bases and J by 2 bases. The CDR3 is 15 residues long. CDR3 protein: CASSRGDRGPYEQYF. The DNA of the CDR3 is TGTGCCAGCAGCCGAGGGGACAGGGGTCCCTACGAGCAGTACTTC.

This clone showed up just once. This chain links TRBV19 with TRBJ2-7; D tentatively fits TRBD1 or TRBD2 (5 bases each). CDR1 and CDR2 from the germline V gene are LNHDA and SQIVND (reference sequence). The CDR3 is 14 amino acids. Trimming shortened V by 5 bases and J by 3 bases, and 14 bases separated the two germline ends. In DNA, the CDR3 is TGTGCCAGTAGTCCAGGGAGTTTAGGCTACGAGCAGTACTTC. This translates into CASSPGSLGYEQYF.

This chain links TRBV6-1 with TRBJ1-3; 8 bases map to TRBD1. The CDR3 is 16 amino acids. The J segment lost 6 bases and the V segment lost 1 base, leaving 8 bases of the junction unmatched. CDR1 MNHNS and CDR2 SASEGT come from the germline V gene. This chain's CDR3 is CASSEDFAGGTNTIYF. DNA for the CDR3: TGTGCCAGCAGTGAAGATTTCGCAGGGGGCACAAACACCATATATTTT.

V gene TRBV5-1 combines with J gene TRBJ1-6, with TRBD1 matching over 9 bases. The CDR3 is 16 amino acids. V was clipped by 4 bases and J by 8 bases; unmatched bases: 10. Germline V gene lookup returns CDR1 SGHRS and CDR2 YFSETQ. The CDR3 bases are TGCGCCAGCAGCCATGGACAGGGGTGGGATGATTCACCCCTCCACTTT. It specifies CASSHGQGWDDSPLHF. Complete variable domain (other parts from reference TRBV5-1 and TRBJ1-6): KAGVTQTPRYLIKTRGQQVTLSCSPISGHRSVSWYQQTPGQGLQFLFEYFSETQRNKGNFPGRFSGRQFSNSRSEMNVSTLELGDSALYLCASSHGQGWDDSPLHFGNGTRLTVT.

The chain recombines TRBV27 with TRBJ2-3; D gene uncertain. The CDR3 totals 12 residues. The germline V gene encodes CDR1 MNHEY and CDR2 SMNVEV (reference sequence). V was pared by 5 bases and J by 5 bases, with 8 bases between. The CDR3 here is CASSIIGDTQYF. DNA of the CDR3: TGTGCCAGCAGTATTATAGGAGATACGCAGTATTTT.